A single sample gave rise to the 19 T cell receptor beta chains below, sequenced in a study of T cell repertoires in cytomegalovirus infection. A single record per CDR3 protein comes from TCRdb applying MiXCR to the reads. The data contain 400,000 to 600,000 distinct CDR3 sequences, roughly 46% of them singletons. No antigens are known for them. The sample here was cultured PBMCs, taken from culture after CMV antigen stimulation. The receptor source for this set is a human donor in good health (CMV status not recorded). Some clones in this sample may be carry-over from other donors' samples.

The chain is built from TRBV27 and TRBJ2-1, with 8 bases matching TRBD1. Germline-derived CDR1 and CDR2 are MNHEY and SMNVEV (reference sequence). The CDR3 covers 14 residues. Trimming took 0 bases from V and 9 from J; bases not matched to a gene: 4. This chain's CDR3 is CASSLSQTGGEQFF. CDR3 DNA sequence: TGTGCCAGCAGTTTATCGCAAACAGGGGGTGAGCAGTTCTTC.

This sequence joins TRBV12-3 or TRBV12-4 and TRBJ2-7, with 7 nucleotides matching TRBD2. J gave up 7 bases and V 6 bases, and 12 bases lay outside the gene matches. The CDR3 loop spans 14 amino acids. CDR3 nucleotide sequence: TGTGCCAGCAGGATCACGAGTGTGGGGGGGGAGCAGTACTTC. Translated: CASRITSVGGEQYF.

The V gene is TRBV20-1, the J gene TRBJ2-1; 13 nucleotides line up with TRBD2. Germline-derived CDR1 and CDR2 are DFQATT and SNEGSKA (reference sequence). V shed 2 bases and J 9 bases; nucleotides not matched to a gene: 22. This CDR3 comprises 20 residues. As DNA, the CDR3 is TGCAGTGCTAGATCTATGGGACTAGCGGGACGCAGTTGGGGTTTAGGTGAGCAGTTCTTC. Its protein is CSARSMGLAGRSWGLGEQFF.

The gene calls are TRBV6-6 and TRBJ2-3; a possible D gene is TRBD2 (5 bases). CDR1 and CDR2 (germline): MNHNY, SVGAGI (reference sequence). The CDR3 is 16 amino acids. V lost 5 bases, J lost 5 bases, and 20 bases lay in between. CDR3 sequence reads: CASSPLPRWGVDTQYF. The DNA of the CDR3 is TGTGCCAGCAGTCCCCTCCCAAGATGGGGAGTAGATACGCAGTATTTT.

The V gene is TRBV2, the J gene TRBJ1-5, with D uncertain. There are 12 residues in the CDR3. Germline V lookup: CDR1 SNHLY, CDR2 FYNNEI. The V and J ends lost 6 bases and 5 bases respectively, with 8 bases between them. The CDR3 DNA sequence: TGTGCCAGCAGGATGGGTTATCAGCCCCAGCATTTT. Translation gives CASRMGYQPQHF.

This chain joins TRBV20-1 and TRBJ1-1; perhaps TRBD1 as D (6 bases). CDR3 length: 14 residues. Germline lookup yields CDR1 DFQATT and CDR2 SNEGSKA (reference sequence). The V gene lost 3 bases and the J gene lost 2 bases, with 13 bases spanning the gap. CDR3 bases: TGCAGTGCTAGCCGTCGACAGGCTAACACTGAAGCTTTCTTT. The encoded protein is CSASRRQANTEAFF.

V is TRBV6-7 and J is TRBJ2-1; no clear D gene. TRBV6-7 is treated as an ORF (open reading frame) with a function not yet certain. Trimming removed 2 bases from V and 15 bases from J, with 14 bases in between. The CDR3 consists of 12 residues. CDR3 residues: CASSYVAESRFF. Written as DNA, the CDR3 is TGTGCCAGCAGTTACGTCGCGGAATCAAGGTTCTTC.

This sequence joins TRBV7-9 and TRBJ2-1; 8 nucleotides line up with TRBD1. Germline V CDR1 and CDR2: SEHNR, FQNEAQ (reference sequence). This CDR3 has 14 amino acids. The V gene end was trimmed by 3 bases and the J gene end by 9 bases; junction bases not matched to a gene: 7. The CDR3 region has the DNA TGTGCCAGCAGCTTGCAGGGGGCTATCGTTGAGCAGTTCTTC. Its protein product is CASSLQGAIVEQFF.

This clonotype was detected only a few times. This chain uses TRBV7-2 with TRBJ2-1, with 8 bases fitting TRBD1. This CDR3 region has 16 residues. The germline V gene encodes CDR1 SGHTA and CDR2 FQGNSA. The V and J ends lost 5 bases and 6 bases, in that order; junction bases with no gene match: 12. The CDR3 loop reads CASSPDVRTGFNEQFF. The CDR3 region has the DNA TGTGCCAGCAGCCCAGATGTCCGGACAGGGTTCAATGAGCAGTTCTTC.

The sample holds a few counts of this clonotype. The chain carries TRBV12-3 or TRBV12-4 and TRBJ2-1, with TRBD1 identical over 9 bases. V was pared by 6 bases and J by 5 bases, with 8 bases of the junction left unmatched. The CDR3 sequence is 15 residues long. As DNA, the CDR3 is TGTGCCAGCAGCCCGGGACAGGGACTCAACAATGAGCAGTTCTTC. Translating it yields CASSPGQGLNNEQFF.

This clonotype has more than one count but fewer than ten. V and J are TRBV6-1 and TRBJ2-2; 16 nucleotides match TRBD2. In germline, CDR1 is MNHNS, CDR2 SASEGT. Trimming at V came to 2 bases and at J to 3 bases, leaving 9 bases not matched to a gene. The CDR3 is 20 amino acids. The CDR3 DNA is TGTGCCAGCAGTGAACCCCCCGGGACTAGCGGGAGGGCCTACACCGGGGAGCTGTTTTTT. It yields the protein CASSEPPGTSGRAYTGELFF.

This clonotype has more than one count but fewer than ten. The chain employs TRBV6-1 and TRBJ1-3; tentative D call: TRBD1 (5 bases). CDR1 is MNHNS, CDR2 SASEGT, per germline. The CDR3 has 11 residues. V gave up 7 bases and J gave up 5 bases, with 6 bases separating them. CDR3 sequence reads: CASKDRNTIYF. The CDR3 region has the DNA TGTGCCAGCAAGGACAGAAACACCATATATTTT.

The chain links TRBV12-3 or TRBV12-4 to TRBJ1-5; D perhaps matches TRBD1 (6 bases). The CDR3 totals 13 residues. The germline V and J ends were trimmed by 6 bases and 4 bases, with 10 bases remaining between them. CDR3 loop: CASRMGQNQPQHF. CDR3 bases: TGTGCCAGCAGGATGGGACAAAATCAGCCCCAGCATTTT.

The chain combines TRBV20-1 with TRBJ2-3, with D unresolved. The germline V gene encodes CDR1 DFQATT and CDR2 SNEGSKA (reference sequence). V lost 6 bases and J lost 6, with 19 bases in between. The CDR3 runs 14 residues. Here the CDR3 reads CSASSIVTADTQYF. DNA for the CDR3: TGCAGTGCCTCTAGTATAGTAACTGCGGATACGCAGTATTTT.

This sequence joins TRBV7-6 and TRBJ2-6; no clear D gene. Looked up from germline, CDR1 is SGHVS and CDR2 is FNYEAQ. This CDR3 is 18 amino acids long. The V end was cut by 1 base, the J end by 1 base, with 14 bases between. CDR3 sequence (DNA): TGTGCCAGCAGCTTAGGTCGGTCCAGGCTTTCTGGGGCCAACGTCCTGACTTTC. The encoded protein is CASSLGRSRLSGANVLTF.

CDR3: CASIQDRGLGNQPQHF. The CDR3 DNA follows: TGTGCCAGCATTCAGGACAGGGGACTGGGAAATCAGCCCCAGCATTTT. The chain links TRBV2 to TRBJ1-5; 9 positions agree with TRBD1. The CDR3 runs to 16 residues. CDR1 is SNHLY, CDR2 FYNNEI, per germline. V was pared by 7 bases and J by 4 bases, with 11 bases of the junction left unmatched.

Regarding this clonotype: Relative to the germline gene, one junction end is altered; a read error may explain this. This chain joins TRBV7-2 and TRBJ2-3; D ambiguous. This CDR3 comprises 15 residues. Germline V gene lookup returns CDR1 SGHTA and CDR2 FQGNSA. The chain's CDR3 is CANSLVGFVGDTQYF. The DNA of the CDR3 is TGTGCCAACAGCTTAGTCGGTTTCGTAGGAGATACGCAGTATTTT.

This clonotype was counted ten times or more. The V gene is TRBV7-2, the J gene TRBJ2-5, with D possibly being TRBD1 or TRBD2 (6 bases each). Germline assignment: CDR1 SGHTA and CDR2 FQGNSA. V was pared by 5 bases and J by 5 bases, with 24 bases between. The CDR3 is 17 residues long. CDR3 DNA: TGTGCCAGCAGCCAATTAGGGGGGAGCGGTAAGACGGAGACCCAGTACTTC. This encodes CASSQLGGSGKTETQYF.

In this sample, this clonotype turned up a few times. This chain connects TRBV5-4 to TRBJ2-6, with 8 bases fitting TRBD2. CDR3 length equals 17 residues. J was trimmed by 3 bases and V by 2 bases; bases with no gene match: 7. Per germline, CDR1 SGHNT and CDR2 YYREEE (reference sequence). CDR3 region: CASSLLWREDGANVLTF. The CDR3 DNA is TGTGCCAGCAGCTTACTTTGGCGGGAGGATGGGGCCAACGTCCTGACTTTC.